A selection of T cell receptor beta chains follows, all from one sample in a study of blood T cell repertoires in COVID-19. Profiled with immunoSEQ multiplex PCR; TCRdb holds only in-frame clones, not every one. Here the sample spans fewer than 500,000 clones, roughly nine tenths being singletons. Sequencing was done on a sample of PBMCs or T cells enriched from blood (not recorded which). The receptors stem from a young man who had recovered from COVID-19. The CDR3 runs from the conserved cysteine through the conserved F or W. The order of the fields is CDR3 protein, CDR3 DNA, D gene, J gene, clone size, V gene. D genes are given only for firm matches. Expanded clones are given a class, and other clones once, few, many or no size at all.

CAWAGMETQYF TGTGCCTGGGCAGGGATGGAGACCCAGTACTTC . TRBJ2-5 . TRBV30
CASKGVPGANVLTF TGTGCCAGCAAGGGGGTCCCTGGGGCCAACGTCCTGACTTTC . TRBJ2-6 once TRBV2
CASSQDGRSTDTQYF TGCGCCAGCAGCCAAGATGGCAGGAGCACAGATACGCAGTATTTT . TRBJ2-3 . TRBV4-1
CASSQSGQGGWAPLHF TGCGCCAGCAGTCAATCGGGGCAGGGAGGTTGGGCACCCCTCCACTTT . TRBJ1-6 . TRBV23-1
CASSQDPGEAFF TGCGCCAGCAGCCAAGATCCGGGAGAAGCTTTCTTT . TRBJ1-1 . TRBV4-1
CAISDTSTSGTDTQYF TGTGCCATCAGTGATACTTCGACTAGCGGAACAGATACGCAGTATTTT TRBD2 TRBJ2-3 . TRBV10-3
CASRWGTGVYEQFF TGCGCCAGCAGATGGGGGACAGGGGTCTATGAGCAGTTCTTC TRBD1 TRBJ2-1 . TRBV5-1
CASSGGQGVPYEQYF TGCGCCAGCAGTGGGGGACAGGGTGTCCCCTACGAGCAGTACTTC TRBD1 TRBJ2-7 . TRBV10-1
CASTGGQGTEAFF TGTGCCAGCACCGGGGGACAGGGCACTGAAGCTTTCTTT TRBD1 TRBJ1-1 few TRBV2
CASKAGTGGYEQYF TGCGCCAGCAAAGCCGGGACAGGGGGCTACGAGCAGTACTTC TRBD1 TRBJ2-7 . TRBV10-2
CASRSGEGAYEQYF TGCGCCAGCAGGTCTGGCGAGGGGGCCTACGAGCAGTACTTC . TRBJ2-7 . TRBV5-1
CASSYSRGRGYGYTF TGTGCCAGCAGTTACTCCAGGGGGCGGGGGTATGGCTACACCTTC TRBD1 TRBJ1-2 . TRBV6-5
CASRRTPLGGGETQYF TGTGCCAGCAGACGAACCCCTCTGGGAGGGGGAGAGACCCAGTACTTC . TRBJ2-5 . TRBV28
CASSLRPQAEGGANEQFF TGTGCCAGCAGCTTAAGGCCCCAAGCGGAAGGGGGGGCGAATGAGCAGTTCTTC . TRBJ2-1 . TRBV11-2
CASSASTISGGYTF TGTGCCAGCAGCGCGTCAACCATCAGCGGGGGCTACACCTTC . TRBJ1-2 . TRBV9
CASSVGRRRLFF TGTGCCAGCAGTGTAGGGAGAAGACGGCTGTTTTTT . TRBJ1-4 . TRBV28
CASSLIVGQNEKLFF TGTGCCAGCAGCTTAATAGTTGGGCAGAATGAAAAACTGTTTTTT . TRBJ1-4 . TRBV7-9
CASSIPGTGYGYTF TGTGCCAGTAGTATTCCCGGGACAGGGTATGGCTACACCTTC TRBD1 TRBJ1-2 . TRBV19
CASSLAREGAIQPQHF TGCGCCAGCAGCTTGGCCAGGGAAGGGGCTATTCAGCCCCAGCATTTT . TRBJ1-5 . TRBV5-1
CASRTDRWTEAFF TGTGCCAGTAGGACGGACAGGTGGACTGAAGCTTTCTTT TRBD1 TRBJ1-1 . TRBV19
CSALKLDEQYF TGCAGTGCTTTGAAACTTGACGAGCAGTACTTC . TRBJ2-7 . TRBV20-1
CASSLAGGYYEQYF TGTGCCAGCAGTTTGGCAGGGGGATACTACGAGCAGTACTTC TRBD1 TRBJ2-7 once TRBV28
CASSIGDRGYEQYF TGTGCCAGTAGTATCGGGGACAGGGGCTACGAGCAGTACTTC TRBD1 TRBJ2-7 . TRBV19
CAISTKGQGYEQYF TGTGCCATCAGCACGAAAGGACAGGGCTACGAGCAGTACTTC TRBD1 TRBJ2-7 . TRBV10-3
CASSAGTGRGETQYF TGTGCCAGCAGCGCTGGGACAGGGAGGGGAGAGACCCAGTACTTC TRBD1 TRBJ2-5 . TRBV9
CASSWTSGALWYEQYF TGTGCCAGCAGCTGGACTAGCGGGGCCCTGTGGTACGAGCAGTACTTC TRBD2 TRBJ2-7 . TRBV6-2/TRBV6-3
CASSTGQGYNEQFF TGCGCCAGCAGCACGGGACAGGGATACAATGAGCAGTTCTTC TRBD1 TRBJ2-1 . TRBV5-1
CASSPIWGLAGGKEQFF TGTGCCAGCAGTCCCATATGGGGACTAGCGGGAGGGAAGGAGCAGTTCTTC TRBD2 TRBJ2-1 . TRBV28
CASSSKNTGKAFF TGTGCCAGCAGCTCCAAAAATACAGGGAAGGCTTTCTTT . TRBJ1-1 once TRBV7-2
CASSLLPQGVFGGKEQFF TGTGCCAGCAGCTTACTCCCCCAGGGTGTGTTCGGGGGGAAGGAGCAGTTCTTC TRBD2 TRBJ2-1 . TRBV7-9
CATSDATGFSNQPQHF TGTGCCACCAGTGATGCAACAGGGTTCAGCAATCAGCCCCAGCATTTT . TRBJ1-5 . TRBV24-1
CASSLTSGDYEQYF TGTGCCAGCAGCTTAACTAGCGGGGACTACGAGCAGTACTTC TRBD2 TRBJ2-7 . TRBV5-5
CASSSGSGGNGNTIYF TGTGCCAGCAGTTCGGGCAGCGGGGGAAACGGAAACACCATATATTTT . TRBJ1-3 once TRBV28
CASSPRDGTNEKLFF TGTGCCAGCTCACCGCGGGACGGAACTAATGAAAAACTGTTTTTT . TRBJ1-4 . TRBV18
CASSQLLGADTQYF TGTGCCAGCAGCCAACTTTTAGGGGCAGATACGCAGTATTTT . TRBJ2-3 . TRBV3-1/TRBV3-2
CASRRGLMNTEAFF TGTGCCAGCCGGCGCGGACTCATGAACACTGAAGCTTTCTTT . TRBJ1-1 . TRBV19
CASSPPTGGTTEAFF TGTGCCAGCAGCCCACCGACAGGGGGAACCACTGAAGCTTTCTTT TRBD1 TRBJ1-1 . TRBV9
CASSPTGLGGRHF TGCGCCAGCAGCCCAACGGGGCTAGGGGGCAGGCATTTT TRBD1 TRBJ2-3 . TRBV4-1
CASSGAGNFYEQYF TGTGCCAGCAGCGGGGCAGGGAATTTTTACGAGCAGTACTTC . TRBJ2-7 . TRBV9
CASSLYGSLGDEQFF TGTGCTAGCAGCTTATACGGGAGTCTTGGTGATGAGCAGTTCTTC . TRBJ2-1 . TRBV7-7
CASSLKTSGRIFGANVLTF TGTGCCAGCAGCCTGAAGACTAGCGGGAGAATTTTTGGGGCCAACGTCCTGACTTTC TRBD2 TRBJ2-6 . TRBV11-2
CASSQGNVRQETQYF TGCGCCAGCAGCCAAGGAAACGTCAGACAAGAGACCCAGTACTTC . TRBJ2-5 . TRBV4-1
CASSLDGTQGDTQYF TGTGCCAGCAGTTTAGATGGGACCCAGGGGGATACGCAGTATTTT . TRBJ2-3 . TRBV28
CAWALTGANEQFF TGTGCCTGGGCCCTTACAGGGGCCAATGAGCAGTTCTTC TRBD1 TRBJ2-1 once TRBV30
CASSGQAFTDTQYF TGTGCCAGCAGTGGACAGGCATTCACAGATACGCAGTATTTT . TRBJ2-3 . TRBV25-1
CASSQTGVAGNTIYF TGTGCCAGCAGCCAAACAGGGGTGGCTGGAAACACCATATATTTT TRBD1 TRBJ1-3 . TRBV3-1/TRBV3-2
CASSEMGDRGTYNSPLHF TGTGCCAGCAGTGAAATGGGGGACAGGGGCACCTATAATTCACCCCTCCACTTT TRBD1 TRBJ1-6 few TRBV6-1
CASSQRWVPGTKNRGNQPQHF TGCGCCAGCAGCCAAAGATGGGTCCCCGGGACAAAGAACCGCGGCAATCAGCCCCAGCATTTT . TRBJ1-5 few TRBV4-1
CASSLDGANYGYTF TGCGCCAGCAGCTTGGACGGAGCTAACTATGGCTACACCTTC . TRBJ1-2 . TRBV5-1
CASSIGQGRTYEQYF TGTGCCAGCAGCATCGGACAGGGGCGAACCTACGAGCAGTACTTC TRBD1 TRBJ2-7 once TRBV9
CASSLGQGMGGSGYTF TGTGCCAGCAGCCTGGGACAGGGAATGGGTGGAAGTGGCTACACCTTC TRBD1 TRBJ1-2 . TRBV4-2
CASSAGTFNEQFF TGTGCCAGCAGCGCCGGGACATTCAATGAGCAGTTCTTC . TRBJ2-1 . TRBV11-3
CASRTTGGNSNQPQHF TGTGCCAGTAGGACGACAGGGGGCAATAGCAATCAGCCCCAGCATTTT TRBD1 TRBJ1-5 once TRBV19